The 30 T cell receptor beta chains below all came from one sample that was sequenced in a study. TCRdb fed the 5' RACE reads into MiXCR, producing one record per CDR3 protein. The table shows more than 5,000 distinct CDR3 sequences, with roughly 51% occurring only once. The sample consisted of memory CD4+ T cells sorted from blood. Subset of the sample: memory CD4+ T cells, CD4+CD45RO+CD25-. The receptors derive from a female donor with breast cancer.

This clonotype has only a few counts. The chain couples TRBV9 to TRBJ1-6; D is ambiguous. CDR1 and CDR2 from the germline V gene are SGDLS and YYNGEE. This CDR3 region has 14 residues. V was trimmed by 1 base and J by 9 bases, leaving 11 bases between them. The DNA for the CDR3 is TGTGCCAGCAGCGTAACCGACGCGTTTTCACCCCTCCACTTT. Translated, it gives CASSVTDAFSPLHF.

A few counts support this clonotype. This chain uses TRBV29-1 with TRBJ2-7; D is tentatively TRBD1 or TRBD2 (6 bases each). Between the trimmed V and J ends, which lost 4 bases and 4 bases, there was a span of 11 bases. Germline values: CDR1 SQVTM, CDR2 ANQGSEA. The CDR3 covers 12 residues. CDR3 coding DNA: TGCAGCGTTGGCGGGACAACGTACGAGCAGTACTTC. Its translation: CSVGGTTYEQYF.

For this clonotype: Since no conserved phenylalanine or tryptophan closes the CDR3, a read error is the likely cause. The CDR3 region has the DNA TGTGCCAGCAGCTTAGTAGGACGCAGCTGCACAGATACGCAGTATGTT. It codes for CASSLVGRSCTDTQYV. V gene TRBV11-3 combines with J gene TRBJ2-3, with no clear D. Trimming removed 1 base at V and 1 base at J, with 12 bases between. CDR1 is SGHNT, CDR2 YENEEA, per germline. The CDR3 runs to 16 residues.

In this sample, this clonotype turned up a few times. V usage is TRBV29-1 and J usage is TRBJ1-1, with unresolved D. Trimming cost V 3 bases and J 1 base, with 6 bases left between them. Germline loops: CDR1 SQVTM, CDR2 ANQGSEA. The CDR3 has 12 amino acids. CDR3 sequence (DNA): TGCAGCGTTGAGATAACGAACACTGAAGCTTTCTTT. It codes for CSVEITNTEAFF. Combining the CDR3 with reference TRBV29-1 and TRBJ1-1 gives the whole variable domain SAVISQKPSRDICQRGTSLTIQCQVDSQVTMMFWYRQQPGQSLTLIATANQGSEATYESGFVIDKFPISRPNLTFSTLTVSNMSPEDSSIYLCSVEITNTEAFFGQGTRLTVV.

The genes are TRBV3-1 and TRBJ1-2; the D gene is possibly TRBD1 (5 bases). The germline CDR1 and CDR2 sequences are LGHDT and YNNKEL (reference sequence). The CDR3 consists of 15 residues. V lost 4 bases, J lost 8 bases, and 20 bases lay in between. This CDR3 is CASSLGNQGSGGYTF. CDR3 DNA: TGTGCCAGCAGCCTCGGAAATCAGGGTTCAGGCGGCTACACCTTC.

Regarding this clonotype: At one of its ends the junction is not consistent with the germline gene, which may arise from a read error. The chain uses TRBV29-1 and TRBJ2-5; D is possibly TRBD1 or TRBD2 (6 bases each). This CDR3 is built from 14 residues. The germline gives CDR1 SQVTM, CDR2 ANQGSEA. The CDR3 bases are TGCAGCGTCAACCCGGAAGGGGGGCAAGAGGCCCAGTACTTC. Its translation is CSVNPEGGQEAQYF.

A remark on this clonotype: One end of the junction does not line up with germline, which may come from a read error. The V and J genes are TRBV5-1 and TRBJ2-7; tentatively, D is TRBD2 (6 bases). The CDR3 length is 15 residues. Germline V gives CDR1 SGHRS, CDR2 YFSETQ. The CDR3 region is CASSLSGLRSYELYF. The CDR3 DNA is TGCGCCAGCAGCTTATCGGGACTTCGCTCCTACGAGCTGTACTTC.

This clonotype was detected only once. V is TRBV7-2 and J is TRBJ1-2; no reliable D call. This CDR3 region has 15 residues. Trimming cost V 5 bases and J 0 bases, with 13 bases left between them. Germline assignment: CDR1 SGHTA and CDR2 FQGNSA. CDR3 region: CASSDDTGANYGYTF. In DNA, the CDR3 is TGTGCCAGCAGCGATGACACCGGAGCTAACTATGGCTACACCTTC. Variable domain in full (rest from reference TRBV7-2 and TRBJ1-2): GAGVSQSPSNKVTEKGKDVELRCDPISGHTALYWYRQSLGQGLEFLIYFQGNSAPDKSGLPSDRFSAERTGGSVSTLTIQRTQQEDSAVYLCASSDDTGANYGYTFGSGTRLTVV.

The V and J genes are TRBV20-1 and TRBJ2-7; D gene unclear. In germline, CDR1 is DFQATT, CDR2 SNEGSKA (reference sequence). V lost 5 bases, J lost 0 bases, and 14 bases lay in between. The length of the CDR3 is 14 residues. Here the CDR3 DNA reads TGCAGTGCTCGAAACGCCAGGAGCTCCTACGAGCAGTACTTC. Its protein product is CSARNARSSYEQYF.

This clonotype was seen a few times. The chain carries TRBV4-1 and TRBJ2-5; the match to TRBD2 covers 10 bases. With V trimmed by 2 bases and J by 5 bases, 14 bases remained unmatched. Looked up from germline, CDR1 is MGHRA and CDR2 is YSYEKL. The CDR3 totals 18 residues. The DNA of the CDR3 is TGCGCCAGCAGCCAAATCGGGCTAGCGGGAGTGGAGTCTGAGACCCAGTACTTC. Translating it yields CASSQIGLAGVESETQYF.

This clonotype appeared once. A junction end diverges from the germline sequence, so it may reflect a read error. The V call is TRBV2, the J call TRBJ2-3; 7 positions agree with TRBD1. The CDR3 spans 13 residues. CDR1 and CDR2 (germline): SNHLY, FYNNEI. CDR3 protein: CASFGQAADTQYF. The CDR3 bases are TGTGCCAGCTTCGGACAGGCGGCAGATACGCAGTACTTT.

There are a few counts of this clonotype. The chain is built from TRBV7-6 and TRBJ2-3, with D perhaps matching TRBD2 (6 bases). The CDR3 extends over 15 amino acids. Germline V gene sequence: CDR1 SGHVS, CDR2 FNYEAQ. Trimming cost V 5 bases and J 3 bases, with 15 bases left between them. The CDR3 nucleotides are TGTGCCAGCAGCCCTGGGTGGGGGACTACAGATACGCAGTATTTT. Its translation: CASSPGWGTTDTQYF.

This clonotype appeared once. The chain has TRBV7-8 and TRBJ1-3; D gene unclear. The CDR3 has 16 amino acids. V shed 5 bases and J shed 0 bases, with 14 bases lying between them. Germline V gives CDR1 SGHVS, CDR2 FQNEAQ. Here the CDR3 DNA reads TGTGCCAGCAGCCTCAAACCGGGTAGCTCTGGAAACACCATATATTTT. Protein product: CASSLKPGSSGNTIYF.

This chain joins TRBV5-5 and TRBJ2-4, with D possibly being TRBD1 (6 bases). The germline gives CDR1 SGHKS, CDR2 YYEKEE (reference sequence). The V end was cut by 4 bases, the J end by 3 bases, with 14 bases between. CDR3 length equals 15 residues. CDR3 sequence: CASSPTRGDKNIQYF. In DNA, the CDR3 is TGTGCCAGCAGCCCGACCAGGGGTGACAAAAACATTCAGTACTTC.

This chain connects TRBV3-1 to TRBJ1-2; possibly TRBD1 for D (6 bases). Trimming took off 0 bases at V and 4 bases at J, with 9 bases between the two ends. Germline V CDR1 and CDR2: LGHDT, YNNKEL (reference sequence). The CDR3 covers 14 residues. The CDR3 coding sequence is TGTGCCAGCAGCCAAGAAAACAGGGTCTATGGCTACACCTTC. This codes for CASSQENRVYGYTF.

CDR3 region: CSARDISDYRGGNTIYF. The CDR3 DNA reads as TGCAGTGCTAGAGATATATCCGATTATAGGGGTGGAAACACCATATATTTT. J is TRBJ1-3 and V is TRBV20-1; a weak D match, TRBD1 (5 bases). V lost 0 bases and J lost 3, with 18 bases in between. Germline V gene data show CDR1 as DFQATT and CDR2 as SNEGSKA (reference sequence). The CDR3 length is 17 residues.

This sequence joins TRBV20-1 and TRBJ2-1; 14 bases line up with TRBD2. J lost 8 bases, V lost 5 bases, and 8 bases had no gene match. Germline V gene lookup returns CDR1 DFQATT and CDR2 SNEGSKA (reference sequence). This CDR3 comprises 15 residues. DNA of the CDR3: TGCAGTGCTTATCCCGGGACTAGCGGGAGAGATGAGCAGTTCTTC. It yields the protein CSAYPGTSGRDEQFF.

The chain uses TRBV3-1 and TRBJ2-2; no firm D call. V was cut by 3 bases and J by 2 bases, with 10 bases left in between. This CDR3 is built from 15 residues. Per germline, CDR1 LGHDT and CDR2 YNNKEL (reference sequence). CDR3 loop: CASSHYQTNTGELFF. The DNA for the CDR3 is TGTGCCAGCAGCCATTATCAGACCAACACCGGGGAGCTGTTTTTT.

This clonotype counts as large. The V gene is TRBV12-3 or TRBV12-4, the J gene TRBJ2-2, with TRBD2 matching 12 bases. This CDR3 is 18 amino acids long. V lost 5 bases and J lost 2; bases outside the gene matches: 9. Here the CDR3 reads CASSPWRTSGVNTGELFF. CDR3 bases: TGTGCCAGCAGTCCGTGGCGGACTAGCGGGGTTAACACCGGGGAGCTGTTTTTT.

The rearrangement joins TRBV6-6 to TRBJ2-3; D possibly corresponds to TRBD1 (5 bases). The germline V and J ends were trimmed by 5 bases and 4 bases, with 13 bases remaining between them. CDR1 and CDR2 from the germline V gene are MNHNY and SVGAGI (reference sequence). This CDR3 has 14 amino acids. The CDR3 DNA follows: TGTGCCAGCAGTACCCAGACAGCGTCAGATACGCAGTATTTT. It is translated as CASSTQTASDTQYF.

The chain combines TRBV27 with TRBJ1-2, with 7 bases lining up with TRBD1. This CDR3 is built from 15 residues. Trimming at V came to 0 bases and at J to 6 bases, leaving 7 bases not matched to a gene. Germline CDR1 MNHEY, CDR2 SMNVEV (reference sequence). The CDR3 nucleotides are TGTGCCAGCAGTTTATCCCGGTGGGACAGTCATGGCTACACCTTC. The encoded protein is CASSLSRWDSHGYTF.

This clonotype has a handful of counts. The chain is built from TRBV5-1 and TRBJ2-3; 10 bases map to TRBD2. Germline V gene sequence: CDR1 SGHRS, CDR2 YFSETQ. The CDR3 spans 16 residues. Germline trimming cut 5 bases from V and 5 bases from J; bases unmatched to any gene: 11. CDR3 in amino acids: CASSPQPSGSRDTQYF. The CDR3 DNA reads TGCGCCAGCAGTCCACAGCCTAGCGGGAGTAGAGATACGCAGTATTTT.

This clonotype was seen a few times. The chain employs TRBV20-1 and TRBJ2-7; no firm D call. This CDR3 contains 15 residues. V was shortened by 6 bases and J by 1 base, with 19 bases between the two germline ends. Germline V lookup: CDR1 DFQATT, CDR2 SNEGSKA (reference sequence). The CDR3 spells CSARTGAGRSYEQYF. The CDR3 DNA is TGCAGTGCCCGAACGGGCGCTGGACGGTCCTACGAGCAGTACTTC.

The chain links TRBV10-1 to TRBJ1-5; D unclear. The V end lost 2 bases, the J end lost 9 bases, and 14 bases lay between the germline ends. The CDR3 length is 14 residues. Germline V gives CDR1 WNHNN, CDR2 SYGVQD (reference sequence). The DNA of the CDR3 is TGCGCCAGCAGTGAGCTAGACCGAGGCGGGCCCCAGCATTTT. Protein sequence: CASSELDRGGPQHF.

A word on this clonotype: The junction departs from germline at one end; a sequencing error may be responsible. The chain employs TRBV6-1 and TRBJ1-5, with 7 nucleotides matching TRBD1. CDR1 MNHNS and CDR2 SASEGT come from the germline V gene. This CDR3 comprises 12 residues. The chain's CDR3 is CASSQRGQPQHF. In DNA, the CDR3 is TGTGCCAGCAGTCAAAGGGGACAGCCCCAGCATTTC.

This clonotype has a handful of counts. This chain joins TRBV7-3 and TRBJ2-5; D is ambiguous. This CDR3 spans 13 amino acids. Germline V lookup: CDR1 SGHTA, CDR2 FQGTGA. Between the trimmed V and J ends, which lost 2 bases and 4 bases, there was a span of 8 bases. CDR3 nucleotides: TGTGCCAGCAGCTTACTGACGGGAGAGACCCAGTACTTC. Amino acids: CASSLLTGETQYF.

In this sample, this clonotype turned up a few times. V and J are TRBV6-5 and TRBJ2-7; 8 bases are shared with TRBD1. The trim removed 4 bases at V and 6 bases at J, leaving 11 bases unmatched. The CDR3 is 15 amino acids. The germline CDR1 and CDR2 sequences are MNHEY and SVGAGI. The CDR3 DNA reads as TGTGCCAGCAGTTCTAGGACAGGGACGGTAAGCGAGCAGTACTTC. Protein: CASSSRTGTVSEQYF.

This clonotype has a handful of counts. V is TRBV29-1 and J is TRBJ1-2, with no clear D. CDR1 is SQVTM and CDR2 is ANQGSEA in the germline V gene. V dropped 7 bases and J dropped 2 bases, with 11 bases sitting between them. This CDR3 has 12 residues. CDR3 amino acids: CSGTHTNYGYTF. In DNA, the CDR3 is TGCAGCGGAACGCATACCAACTATGGCTACACCTTC.

The CDR3 region has the DNA TGCGCCAGCAGCCCGGTCCAGGGAGGTATCTACGAGCAGTACTTC. Its protein product is CASSPVQGGIYEQYF. This chain links TRBV5-1 with TRBJ2-7, with D perhaps matching TRBD2 (6 bases). Germline V lookup: CDR1 SGHRS, CDR2 YFSETQ. The CDR3 runs to 15 residues. The germline V and J ends were trimmed by 4 bases and 3 bases, with 17 bases remaining between them.

The chain has TRBV28 and TRBJ2-3; 7 bases are a match to TRBD2. J lost 2 bases, V lost 8 bases, and 4 bases had no gene match. Germline CDR1 is MDHEN and CDR2 is SYDVKM. The CDR3 loop spans 13 amino acids. The CDR3 protein is CASESGTTDTQYF. The CDR3 DNA is TGTGCCAGCGAGAGCGGGACCACAGATACGCAGTATTTT.